These T cell receptor beta chains were read from a single sample in a study of CD8 T cells in Susac syndrome. MiXCR, run by TCRdb on the immunoSEQ multiplex PCR reads, gives a single entry per CDR3 protein. The repertoire holds 100,000 to 150,000 distinct CDR3 sequences, with around 94% as singletons. The sequencing input was CD8+ T cells from PBMCs. The receptor set was obtained from a human donor with Susac syndrome. The CDR3 runs from the conserved cysteine through the conserved F or W. The order of the fields is D gene, J gene, V gene, CDR3 protein, CDR3 DNA. D genes are given only for firm matches.

TRBD2	TRBJ2-1	TRBV5-4	CAVPSTQGTSGNNEQFF	TGTGCCGTCCCGTCTACTCAAGGGACTAGCGGCAACAATGAGCAGTTCTTC
NA	TRBJ2-7	TRBV4-1	CASSQGRTLPLEQYF	TGCGCCAGCAGCCAAGGACGCACACTCCCCCTCGAGCAGTACTTC
NA	TRBJ2-3	TRBV29-1	CSVEGGVLTDTQYF	TGCAGCGTTGAAGGGGGGGTCCTCACAGATACGCAGTATTTT
NA	TRBJ1-6	TRBV20-1	CSARDSGVGSPLHF	TGCAGTGCTAGAGATTCAGGGGTCGGTTCACCCCTCCACTTT
NA	TRBJ1-2	TRBV30	CACPLRQKANYGYTF	TGTGCCTGCCCGCTTAGACAGAAAGCTAACTATGGCTACACCTTC
NA	TRBJ2-5	TRBV27	CASSTNTETQYF	TGTGCCAGCAGTACCAACACGGAGACCCAGTACTTC
NA	TRBJ2-1	TRBV7-3	CASSLTGESNRGQFF	TGTGCCAGCAGCTTAACGGGAGAGTCCAATAGGGGGCAGTTCTTC
NA	TRBJ2-1	TRBV5-8	CASSPGTRRRYNEQFF	TGTGCCAGCAGCCCTGGGACGCGGCGTCGGTACAATGAGCAGTTCTTC
NA	TRBJ1-2	TRBV7-9	CASSPDPKFHGYTF	TGTGCCAGCAGCCCGGACCCCAAATTCCACGGCTACACCTTC
NA	TRBJ2-5	TRBV7-9	CASSLAGLGETQYF	TGTGCCAGCAGCTTAGCGGGACTGGGGGAGACCCAGTACTTC
NA	TRBJ1-3	TRBV12-3/TRBV12-4	CASSLTSSGNTIYF	TGTGCCAGCAGTTTGACATCTTCTGGAAACACCATATATTTT
NA	TRBJ2-1	TRBV5-6	CASSLEAGSGDEQFF	TGTGCCAGCAGCTTGGAGGCGGGATCTGGCGATGAGCAGTTCTTC
TRBD2	TRBJ2-1	TRBV20-1	CSAQRYGGRAEGNEQFF	TGCAGTGCCCAGAGGTACGGCGGGAGGGCCGAGGGCAATGAGCAGTTCTTC
NA	TRBJ2-2	TRBV5-4	CASTLADTGELFF	TGTGCTTCTACCCTAGCTGACACCGGGGAGCTGTTTTTT
TRBD1	TRBJ2-4	TRBV20-1	CSARNDDQGARAKNIQYF	TGCAGTGCTAGAAACGATGATCAGGGGGCTCGGGCCAAAAACATTCAGTACTTC
NA	TRBJ1-3	TRBV7-9	CASSLVGPGNTIYF	TGTGCCAGCAGCTTAGTGGGCCCTGGAAACACCATATATTTT
NA	TRBJ1-2	TRBV15	CATNGREPYGYTF	TGTGCCACCAACGGCAGGGAACCTTATGGCTACACCTTC
NA	TRBJ1-1	TRBV6-5	CASSYGRDRTAFF	TGTGCCAGCAGTTACGGACGGGATAGGACTGCTTTCTTT